The rows below give T cell receptor beta chains drawn from one sample of a study of cytomegalovirus exposure and HLA in healthy donors. TCRdb's table, derived via immunoSEQ multiplex PCR, lists solely in-frame clones and lacks some. This table has under 200,000 clones, 82% appearing once. The sequenced material came from PBMCs. The receptors were gathered from a girl aged 2 to 9 in good health and CMV-seropositive. Each CDR3 is given with its conserved first and last residue. Fields, in order: J gene, V gene, clone size, D gene, CDR3 DNA, CDR3 protein. A D gene is named only where the DNA matches it firmly. A row's size may be missing; if present it is once, few, many or a size class.

TRBJ2-5 TRBV5-1 NA NA TGCGCCAGCAGCTTGGCTGGGGGCGAGACCCAGTACTTC CASSLAGGETQYF
TRBJ2-7 TRBV29-1 NA NA TGCAGCGTTTTACGGGATGGTACCTACGAGCAGTACTTC CSVLRDGTYEQYF
TRBJ1-1 TRBV30 few NA TGTGCCTGGACTAGACAGATGAACACTGAAGCTTTCTTT CAWTRQMNTEAFF
TRBJ1-5 TRBV30 NA NA TGTGCCTGGAGTCCCTGGGGGGAACAGCCCCAGCATTTT CAWSPWGEQPQHF
TRBJ2-7 TRBV28 NA NA TGTGCCAGCACCACCCCGGGACAACTAAACTACGAGCAGTACTTC CASTTPGQLNYEQYF
TRBJ2-5 TRBV30 once TRBD1 TGTGCCTGGAGCAACAACAGGGGGAAAGAGACCCAGTACTTC CAWSNNRGKETQYF
TRBJ1-1 TRBV25-1 NA NA TGTGCCAGCAGCTCCAATGGGAGGGGGACTGAAGCTTTCTTT CASSSNGRGTEAFF
TRBJ2-5 TRBV15 once NA TGTGCCACCAGCAGAGATCGCGGCAGACAAGAGACCCAGTACTTC CATSRDRGRQETQYF
TRBJ2-5 TRBV2 NA TRBD2 TGTGCCAGCAGTGTAGCGGGCCGGTACCAAGAGACCCAGTACTTC CASSVAGRYQETQYF
TRBJ1-5 TRBV1 NA NA TGCACCAGCAGCTGGAGGAGGACAGGGAGGTTGAATCAGCCCCAGCATTTT CTSSWRRTGRLNQPQHF
TRBJ2-1 TRBV5-6 NA TRBD1 TGTGCCAGCAGCTTGGGCGGGACAGGGCTAGGTGAGCAGTTCTTC CASSLGGTGLGEQFF
TRBJ2-5 TRBV11-2 few NA TGTGCCAGCAGCCTCCTACAGGAACAAGAGACCCAGTACTTC CASSLLQEQETQYF
TRBJ2-2 TRBV13 NA NA TGTGCCAGCAATCAGGACTCGACCGGGGAGCTGTTTTTT CASNQDSTGELFF
TRBJ1-2 TRBV5-1 NA NA TGCGCCAGCAGCTTACAGGGAGATGGCTATGGCTACACCTTC CASSLQGDGYGYTF
TRBJ1-5 TRBV11-2 NA TRBD1 TGTGCCAGCAGCTTACAGGGGGCGCGGAATCAGCCCCAGCATTTT CASSLQGARNQPQHF
TRBJ2-3 TRBV5-6 NA NA TGTGCCAGCAGCTTTTTCGGAGGGAGGATTGACACAGATACGCAGTATTTT CASSFFGGRIDTDTQYF
TRBJ2-1 TRBV5-1 NA TRBD2 TGCGCCAGCAGCCCCACTAGCGGGAGCTCCTACAATGAGCAGTTCTTC CASSPTSGSSYNEQFF
TRBJ2-7 TRBV29-1 NA NA TGCAGCGTTGGGGGGGGCCCCTACGAGCAGTACTTC CSVGGGPYEQYF
TRBJ1-2 TRBV4-1 NA NA TGCGCCAGCAGCCAAGTAGGGGGAATCTATGGCTACACCTTC CASSQVGGIYGYTF
TRBJ2-5 TRBV9 NA TRBD2 TGTGCCAGCAGCGTAGGGTTAGCGGGAGTTCAAGAGACCCAGTACTTC CASSVGLAGVQETQYF
TRBJ2-5 TRBV6-5 NA TRBD1 TGTGCCAGCACCCGGGACAGGTGGTACCAAGAGACCCAGTACTTC CASTRDRWYQETQYF
TRBJ2-1 TRBV19 once NA TGTGCCAGTAGTATATTGGGGGGGCCGAGCTCCTACAATGAGCAGTTCTTC CASSILGGPSSYNEQFF
TRBJ2-5 TRBV6-5 NA NA TGTGCCAGCAGTTACTCTGAGGAGACCCAGTACTTC CASSYSEETQYF
TRBJ2-5 TRBV5-4 NA TRBD2 TGTGCCAGCAGCTTGGGGACTAGCGGGAGGGAGACCCAGTACTTC CASSLGTSGRETQYF
TRBJ1-5 TRBV30 NA NA TGTGCCTGGAGCCTGACAGATAATCAGCCCCAGCATTTT CAWSLTDNQPQHF
TRBJ1-6 TRBV27 NA NA TGTGCCAGCAGTCCCCTGACAGGCGGGAATTCACCCCTCCACTTT CASSPLTGGNSPLHF
TRBJ2-2 TRBV19 NA TRBD2 TGTGCCAGTTGCGGCGGGAGTTGTACCGGGGAGCTGTTTTTT CASCGGSCTGELFF
TRBJ1-1 TRBV25-1 NA NA TGTGCCAGCACGGGTTATCAGAACACTGAAGCTTTCTTT CASTGYQNTEAFF
TRBJ2-5 TRBV5-6 NA NA TGTGCCAGCAGCCGCGAAGATATTGCACAGACCCAGTACTTC CASSREDIAQTQYF
TRBJ1-5 TRBV6-4 few TRBD1 TGTGCCAGCAGTGACGGGGGACAGGAGCGGTATAGCAATCAGCCCCAGCATTTT CASSDGGQERYSNQPQHF
TRBJ2-3 TRBV30 NA NA TGTGCCTGGAGTGCCTGGACTTTCCCCGTATCATCTGTAACCGGCACAGATACGCAGTATTTT CAWSAWTFPVSSVTGTDTQYF
TRBJ1-4 TRBV5-1 NA TRBD1 TGCGCCAGCAGCCCAGGGACAGGGGATGAAAAACTGTTTTTT CASSPGTGDEKLFF
TRBJ2-3 TRBV27 NA TRBD1 TGTGCCAGCAGTTTAGGGAGGACAGGGCCTCCGTATTTT CASSLGRTGPPYF
TRBJ2-2 TRBV7-9 few TRBD1 TGTGCCAGCAGCTTAGGGACAGGGGACACCGGGGAGCTGTTTTTT CASSLGTGDTGELFF
TRBJ1-1 TRBV29-1 NA NA TGCAGCGTCGCCCCGACAGGAACTGAAGCTTTCTTT CSVAPTGTEAFF
TRBJ2-2 TRBV30 NA NA TGTGCCTGGAGTTCGAGGGGGTGGCGGAACACCGGGGAGCTGTTTTTT CAWSSRGWRNTGELFF
TRBJ2-5 TRBV7-9 medium-sized NA TGTGCCAGCAGCTCACCAGGTTACCAAGAGACCCAGTACTTC CASSSPGYQETQYF
TRBJ1-1 TRBV27 NA NA TGTGCCAGCAGTTTACAACTGAGTGCTTCGAACACTGAAGCTTTCTTT CASSLQLSASNTEAFF
TRBJ1-1 TRBV4-1 NA TRBD1 TGCGCCAGCAGCCCAGAGACAGGGGCGGTCACTGAAGCTTTCTTT CASSPETGAVTEAFF
TRBJ2-7 TRBV6-1 NA NA TGTGCCAGCAGTGAAAGTATACCGAGCTCCTACGAGCAGTACTTC CASSESIPSSYEQYF
TRBJ2-5 TRBV5-1 NA NA TGCGCCAGCAGCTTCGTACAGGGGTCGGGAGAGCAGTACTTC CASSFVQGSGEQYF
TRBJ2-7 TRBV6-6 NA TRBD1 TGTGCCAGCAGTCTCAACCCAGGGGGATACGAGCAGTACTTC CASSLNPGGYEQYF
TRBJ2-2 TRBV7-3 NA NA TGTGCCAGCAGCCAAGGGGCAGCTAACACCGGGGAGCTGTTTTTT CASSQGAANTGELFF
TRBJ1-6 TRBV2 NA TRBD1 TGTGCCAGCAGAGGGACAGGGGATTTTTCACCCCTCCACTTT CASRGTGDFSPLHF